The 25 T cell receptor beta chains in this list originate from one sample, sequenced in a study of blood T cells in healthy people across ages. Together with a sample-barcoded 5' primer, a J-beta primer mix was included in a second PCR lasting about 6 to 11 cycles. Via MiXCR, TCRdb re-called the 5' RACE reads, giving one row per CDR3 protein. The sample comprises about 1.6 million distinct CDR3 sequences, around 36% of which are singletons, and around 11% rests with the top ten. The specimen sequenced was blood. These receptors were obtained from a woman aged 25 to 39 in good health.

This clonotype was found a few times. This chain links TRBV24-1 with TRBJ2-1; 11 bases line up with TRBD2. CDR1 and CDR2 (germline): KGHDR, SFDVKD. The CDR3 sequence is 15 residues long. After removal of 7 bases from V and 7 bases from J, the junction contained 8 bases not matched to a gene. The CDR3 here is CATSSLAGGGNEQFF. In DNA form, the CDR3 reads TGTGCCACCAGCAGCCTAGCGGGAGGCGGTAATGAGCAGTTCTTC.

V usage is TRBV6-5 and J usage is TRBJ2-3, with TRBD2 matching over 7 bases. The CDR3 totals 15 residues. The germline gives CDR1 MNHEY, CDR2 SVGAGI. The trim removed 7 bases at V and 5 bases at J, leaving 12 bases unmatched. CDR3 region: CASTRNAGAEDTQYF. CDR3 nucleotides: TGTGCCAGCACCCGTAATGCGGGAGCGGAAGATACGCAGTATTTT.

This clonotype came up a few times. This chain links TRBV20-1 with TRBJ2-5; 9 positions agree with TRBD1. Trimming removed 6 bases from V and 4 bases from J; junction bases left unmatched: 6. The germline V gene has CDR1 DFQATT and CDR2 SNEGSKA (reference sequence). This CDR3 has 13 residues. CDR3 sequence (DNA): TGCAGTGCAGAAGACAGGGGGGGAGAGACCCAGTACTTC. Translation gives CSAEDRGGETQYF.

CDR3 sequence: CASSSTGEATEAFF. For the CDR3, the DNA is TGTGCCAGCAGTTCGACAGGGGAGGCCACTGAAGCTTTCTTT. V usage is TRBV12-3 or TRBV12-4 and J usage is TRBJ1-1; 8 bases line up with TRBD1. The J segment lost 4 bases and the V segment lost 4 bases, leaving 5 bases of the junction unmatched. This CDR3 is 14 amino acids long.

This clonotype has just a few counts. J is TRBJ1-5 and V is TRBV4-2; TRBD1 matches at 9 bases. The CDR3 is 18 amino acids. Per germline, CDR1 LGHNA and CDR2 YNFKEQ. Losses at the gene ends were 4 bases for V and 1 base for J; bases not matched to a gene: 11. CDR3 DNA: TGTGCCAGCAGCCCGACCGGGACAGGGTTGGGGAGCAATCAGCCCCAGCATTTT. This sequence encodes CASSPTGTGLGSNQPQHF.

The rearrangement joins TRBV6-1 to TRBJ2-3; D may match TRBD1 or TRBD2 (6 bases each). This CDR3 is 16 amino acids long. Trimming took off 7 bases at V and 2 bases at J, with 19 bases between the two ends. Looked up from germline, CDR1 is MNHNS and CDR2 is SASEGT. The CDR3 loop is CASKGGRTTITDTQYF. CDR3 DNA sequence: TGTGCCAGCAAGGGGGGTAGGACAACCATCACAGATACGCAGTATTTT.

This chain joins TRBV15 and TRBJ2-4, with D possibly TRBD2 on 6 matching bases. V was trimmed by 0 bases and J by 1 base, leaving 10 bases between them. In germline, CDR1 is LNHNV, CDR2 YYDKDF (reference sequence). The CDR3 sequence is 16 residues long. The CDR3 DNA reads as TGTGCCACCAGCAGAGAAGGGGCGGGGGCCAAAAACATTCAGTACTTC. Translated: CATSREGAGAKNIQYF.

The J gene is TRBJ2-1, the V gene TRBV20-1; TRBD2 agrees at 10 bases. From germline, CDR1 is DFQATT and CDR2 SNEGSKA (reference sequence). J gave up 3 bases and V 5 bases, and 4 bases lay outside the gene matches. The CDR3 runs to 14 residues. CDR3 coding DNA: TGCAGTGCTCAAACTAGCGGGATCTACAATGAGCAGTTCTTC. This codes for CSAQTSGIYNEQFF.

This clonotype showed up just a few times. This chain links TRBV7-3 with TRBJ1-1; TRBD1 aligns across 7 bases. Germline V gives CDR1 SGHTA, CDR2 FQGTGA. This CDR3 region has 16 residues. V lost 5 bases to trimming and J lost 5 bases; unmatched junction nucleotides: 14. DNA for the CDR3: TGTGCCAGCAGCGAAACCGGGACAGCAAGTGAAACTGAAGCTTTCTTT. Residues: CASSETGTASETEAFF.

A single count supports this clonotype. The chain links TRBV11-2 to TRBJ1-1, with D uncertain. CDR1 is SGHAT, CDR2 FQNNGV, per germline. V was trimmed by 4 bases and J by 3 bases, leaving 21 bases between them. This CDR3 has 17 residues. DNA for the CDR3: TGTGCCAGCAGCTACCGGCAGCCGGGTACTAGCTACACTGAAGCTTTCTTT. The encoded protein is CASSYRQPGTSYTEAFF.

To note about this clonotype: A read error may account for a junction end that differs from germline. The chain is built from TRBV20-1 and TRBJ2-1; the match to TRBD2 covers 11 bases. This CDR3 is built from 17 residues. Germline V lookup: CDR1 DFQATT, CDR2 SNEGSKA (reference sequence). CDR3 sequence: CSARGVTSGASYNEQFF. The CDR3 DNA sequence: TGCAGTGCCAGAGGAGTGACTAGCGGGGCCTCCTACAATGAGCAGTTCTTC.

This clonotype was counted only a few times. J is TRBJ2-7 and V is TRBV6-5; TRBD2 matches at 12 bases. The CDR3 is 19 residues long. Germline V CDR1 and CDR2: MNHEY, SVGAGI. Trimming took 0 bases from V and 2 from J; bases not matched to a gene: 11. The CDR3, as DNA: TGTGCCAGCAGTTACTCGGGCCTAGCGGGGGGGAGCTTTGCCTACGAGCAGTACTTC. Its translation: CASSYSGLAGGSFAYEQYF.

V is TRBV7-3 and J is TRBJ2-5, with 14 bases identical to TRBD2. There are 17 residues in the CDR3. Per the germline V gene, CDR1 is SGHTA and CDR2 is FQGTGA. V shed 3 bases, J shed 5 bases, and the junction held 8 bases outside the gene matches. The CDR3 is CASSFRLAGGPEETQYF. In nucleotides, the CDR3 is TGTGCCAGCAGCTTTAGACTAGCGGGGGGGCCAGAGGAGACCCAGTACTTC. The complete variable domain, with remaining parts taken from reference TRBV7-3 and TRBJ2-5, reads GAGVSQTPSNKVTEKGKYVELRCDPISGHTALYWYRQSLGQGPEFLIYFQGTGAADDSGLPNDRFFAVRPEGSVSTLKIQRTERGDSAVYLCASSFRLAGGPEETQYFGPGTRLLVL.

This clonotype has more than one count but fewer than ten. The chain employs TRBV29-1 and TRBJ1-2; 8 bases line up with TRBD1. Germline CDR1 is SQVTM and CDR2 is ANQGSEA. With V trimmed by 8 bases and J by 0 bases, 5 bases remained unmatched. CDR3 length equals 13 residues. The DNA for the CDR3 is TGCAGCACTTACAGGGGGGCTAACTATGGCTACACCTTC. This gives the protein CSTYRGANYGYTF.

This sequence joins TRBV10-3 and TRBJ2-5; 9 nucleotides match TRBD2. V trimming: 2 bases; J trimming: 0 bases; junction bases outside the gene matches: 1. Germline CDR1 ENHRY, CDR2 SYGVKD. The CDR3 loop spans 15 amino acids. In DNA form, the CDR3 reads TGTGCCATCAGTGAGGCTAGCGGGAACCAAGAGACCCAGTACTTC. Protein sequence: CAISEASGNQETQYF.

The chain has TRBV20-1 and TRBJ2-1; D may be TRBD2 (6 bases). There are 15 residues in the CDR3. With 6 bases removed from V and 10 bases from J, the gap between germline ends came to 25 bases. Germline CDR1 is DFQATT and CDR2 is SNEGSKA (reference sequence). The CDR3 reads CSAPPWAEGLWEQFF. The CDR3 coding sequence is TGCAGTGCGCCCCCTTGGGCGGAGGGCCTTTGGGAGCAGTTCTTC.

V usage is TRBV20-1 and J usage is TRBJ1-5; D perhaps matches TRBD1 (6 bases). The germline V and J ends were trimmed by 5 bases and 0 bases, with 8 bases remaining between them. This CDR3 contains 13 residues. Germline CDR1 reads DFQATT; CDR2 reads SNEGSKA (reference sequence). The CDR3 region is CSALDSSNQPQHF. The CDR3 DNA reads as TGCAGTGCTTTGGACAGTAGCAATCAGCCCCAGCATTTT.

This clonotype was observed a few times. The CDR3 DNA reads as TGTGCCAGCAGCTACGGCCGGGGACTAGCGGGCAATACGCAGTATTTT. It translates to CASSYGRGLAGNTQYF. The rearrangement uses TRBV7-6 and TRBJ2-3; 12 bases agree with TRBD2. CDR1 and CDR2 (germline): SGHVS, FNYEAQ. The CDR3 is 16 amino acids. The ends lost 4 bases at V and 7 bases at J; junction bases unmatched: 9. Full variable domain (remainder filled in from reference TRBV7-6 and TRBJ2-3): GAGVSQSPRYKVTKRGQDVALRCDPISGHVSLYWYRQALGQGPEFLTYFNYEAQQDKSGLPNDRFSAERPEGSISTLTIQRTEQRDSAMYRCASSYGRGLAGNTQYFGPGTRLTVL.

In its sample, this clonotype was seen once. The V call is TRBV27, the J call TRBJ2-1; 11 bases align to TRBD1. CDR3 length: 13 residues. Germline V gene sequence: CDR1 MNHEY, CDR2 SMNVEV (reference sequence). Trimming cost V 8 bases and J 8 bases; bases outside gene matches: 5. CDR3 residues: CASRTGGNDEQFF. In nucleotides, the CDR3 is TGTGCCAGCCGGACAGGGGGCAACGATGAGCAGTTCTTC.

V and J are TRBV13 and TRBJ2-5; unclear D gene. V lost 6 bases to trimming and J lost 4 bases, with 15 bases between them. The CDR3 length is 14 residues. Germline V lookup: CDR1 PRHDT, CDR2 FYEKMQ (reference sequence). For the CDR3, the DNA is TGTGCCAGCAGAGGTGTGGGGTTGGGAGAGACCCAGTACTTC. Translating gives CASRGVGLGETQYF.

This chain links TRBV10-3 with TRBJ1-2; 12 bases align to TRBD1. This CDR3 contains 16 residues. Germline lookup yields CDR1 ENHRY and CDR2 SYGVKD. V was pared by 3 bases and J by 6 bases, with 8 bases of the junction left unmatched. Here the CDR3 DNA reads TGTGCCATCAGTGAAGGGGACAGGGGGCTCGAGGATGGCTACACCTTC. Its protein product is CAISEGDRGLEDGYTF.

The V and J genes are TRBV12-3 or TRBV12-4 and TRBJ2-3, with D perhaps matching TRBD1 or TRBD2 (5 bases each). The CDR3 is 17 residues long. The V and J ends lost 6 bases and 0 bases respectively, with 19 bases between them. The CDR3 spells CASRSREFGDSTDTQYF. The CDR3 DNA sequence: TGTGCCAGCAGATCCCGGGAATTCGGGGACAGCACAGATACGCAGTATTTT.

V usage is TRBV7-2 and J usage is TRBJ1-2; D is perhaps TRBD1 (5 bases). V was clipped by 1 base and J by 8 bases, with 11 bases between them. The germline V gene has CDR1 SGHTA and CDR2 FQGNSA. This CDR3 spans 13 amino acids. The CDR3 nucleotides read TGTGCCAGCAGCTTAGACGCAGGGATCGGCTACACCTTC. Translation: CASSLDAGIGYTF.

The chain joins TRBV6-2 or TRBV6-3 to TRBJ2-7; 7 bases match TRBD1. Trimming removed 5 bases from V and 1 base from J; junction bases left unmatched: 11. This CDR3 region has 16 residues. The germline gives CDR1 MNHEY, CDR2 SVGEGT. CDR3 loop: CASSTTTGVESYEQYF. The CDR3 DNA follows: TGTGCCAGCAGTACAACTACAGGGGTGGAGTCCTACGAGCAGTACTTC.

A note on this clonotype: This may be a read error: a much more frequent sequence differs by one nucleotide. The V and J genes are TRBV29-1 and TRBJ2-3; D call uncertain. This CDR3 has 15 amino acids. Germline V gives CDR1 SQVTM, CDR2 ANQGSEA. DNA of the CDR3: TGCAGCATTGAGCCAACCTCAATCAGCACAGATACGCAGTATTTT. Translation: CSIEPTSISTDTQYF.